The 17 T cell receptor beta chains below were found in one sample sequenced in a study of identical twins (dated by TCRdb to the mid-2010s). The library relied on 5' RACE. Reads for this sample came from an Illumina HiSeq 2000. TCRdb redid the processing of the public reads, applying fastp at Q25 and MiXCR, and retained in-frame beta chains. Each CDR3 protein appears once, grouped with its most common genes and DNA. For this sample the table gives more than 400,000 distinct CDR3 sequences, of which roughly 15% were detected only once. Nearly 0.45% of the sample rests with the top ten. These data were also filed under a second study, of yellow fever vaccine responses in identical twins.

The sample comprised CD4+ T cells sorted from blood. The receptors derive from a woman between 18 and 29 years old in good health.

The V gene is TRBV5-1, the J gene TRBJ1-5; D is unresolved. This CDR3 is 14 amino acids long. The V gene's germline CDR1 is SGHRS and CDR2 YFSETQ. V gave up 1 base and J gave up 3 bases, with 8 bases separating them. CDR3 DNA sequence: TGCGCCAGCAGCTTGAGTCAGGCCAATCAGCCCCAGCATTTT. Encoded protein: CASSLSQANQPQHF. Full variable domain (rest looked up from reference TRBV5-1 and TRBJ1-5): KAGVTQTPRYLIKTRGQQVTLSCSPISGHRSVSWYQQTPGQGLQFLFEYFSETQRNKGNFPGRFSGRQFSNSRSEMNVSTLELGDSALYLCASSLSQANQPQHFGDGTRLSIL.

This clonotype was found once. V is TRBV6-5 and J is TRBJ2-5, with D tentatively TRBD2 (5 bases). Germline V lookup: CDR1 MNHEY, CDR2 SVGAGI. V shed 2 bases and J shed 2 bases, with 12 bases lying between them. This CDR3 is built from 15 residues. The CDR3 DNA sequence: TGTGCCAGCAGTTACAGCCGGGGTAGACAAGAGACCCAGTACTTC. It codes for CASSYSRGRQETQYF.

The chain links TRBV20-1 to TRBJ2-3; tentative D call: TRBD1 (6 bases). The germline V gene has CDR1 DFQATT and CDR2 SNEGSKA (reference sequence). This CDR3 has 14 residues. V shed 5 bases and J shed 4 bases, with 16 bases lying between them. The CDR3 coding sequence is TGCAGTGCTCCTGGCAGGCAGGGGCCAGATACGCAGTATTTT. Encoded protein: CSAPGRQGPDTQYF.

The gene calls are TRBV27 and TRBJ2-1; D is uncertain. Deletions cut 3 bases from V and 6 bases from J, with 12 bases between. The CDR3 has 14 amino acids. The V gene's germline CDR1 is MNHEY and CDR2 SMNVEV (reference sequence). The CDR3 is CASSFRSWGNEQFF. In DNA, the CDR3 is TGTGCCAGCAGTTTCCGTAGTTGGGGCAATGAGCAGTTCTTC.

This chain connects TRBV12-5 to TRBJ1-1; D remains unclear. This CDR3 is 13 amino acids long. Trimming stripped 6 bases from V and 1 base from J, with 9 bases between. Germline V gene sequence: CDR1 LGHNT, CDR2 FRNRAP. The CDR3 here is CASGPRGNTEAFF. The CDR3 coding sequence is TGTGCTAGTGGCCCGCGGGGGAACACTGAAGCTTTCTTT.

This clonotype was observed at least ten times. In DNA form, the CDR3 reads TGCGCCAGCAGCTCGCTAGACAGGGGCCGACCAGCGACGCAGTATTTT. Protein product: CASSSLDRGRPATQYF. This chain uses TRBV5-1 with TRBJ2-3; 8 bases fit TRBD1. From germline, CDR1 is SGHRS and CDR2 YFSETQ. Trimming took 3 bases from V and 9 from J; bases not matched to a gene: 15. The CDR3 is 16 residues long.

This chain joins TRBV5-5 and TRBJ2-1; D is uncertain. Germline loops: CDR1 SGHKS, CDR2 YYEKEE (reference sequence). The ends were cut back, 8 bases at V and 4 bases at J, with 1 base in the middle. This CDR3 is built from 9 residues. The CDR3 reads CASYNEQFF. CDR3 bases: TGTGCCAGTTACAATGAGCAGTTCTTC.

V usage is TRBV9 and J usage is TRBJ1-1; D is undetermined. CDR1 SGDLS and CDR2 YYNGEE come from the germline V gene. Trimming shortened V by 3 bases and J by 2 bases, and 11 bases separated the two germline ends. The CDR3 is 14 amino acids. The CDR3 coding sequence is TGTGCCAGCAGCGAAGGACTTCCTAACACTGAAGCTTTCTTT. Translation gives CASSEGLPNTEAFF. Based on the CDR3 plus reference TRBV9 and TRBJ1-1, the full variable domain is DSGVTQTPKHLITATGQRVTLRCSPRSGDLSVYWYQQSLDQGLQFLIQYYNGEERAKGNILERFSAQQFPDLHSELNLSSLELGDSALYFCASSEGLPNTEAFFGQGTRLTVV.

This clonotype was seen only once. J is TRBJ2-5 and V is TRBV5-1; D unclear. Germline CDR1 and CDR2: SGHRS and YFSETQ. The ends were cut back, 4 bases at V and 0 bases at J, with 10 bases in the middle. CDR3 length: 14 amino acids. CDR3 protein: CASSMGKNQETQYF. The DNA of the CDR3 is TGCGCCAGCAGCATGGGAAAGAACCAAGAGACCCAGTACTTC.

The rearrangement joins TRBV20-1 to TRBJ2-5, with TRBD2 matching over 8 bases. The CDR3 sequence is 13 residues long. Looked up from germline, CDR1 is DFQATT and CDR2 is SNEGSKA (reference sequence). Trimming cost V 7 bases and J 4 bases; bases outside gene matches: 8. CDR3 DNA: TGCAGTGGAATTAGCGGGGAGCGAGAGACCCAGTACTTC. It translates to CSGISGERETQYF.

A few counts support this clonotype. V is TRBV12-3 or TRBV12-4 and J is TRBJ2-5, with unresolved D. The CDR3 totals 13 residues. The ends were cut back, 6 bases at V and 3 bases at J, with 11 bases in the middle. The CDR3 here is CASSTNNEETQYF. CDR3 sequence (DNA): TGTGCCAGCAGCACGAACAACGAAGAGACCCAGTACTTC.

This clonotype was recorded a few times. The chain is built from TRBV19 and TRBJ2-1; TRBD2 aligns across 9 bases. Per germline, CDR1 LNHDA and CDR2 SQIVND (reference sequence). This CDR3 has 12 residues. V lost 5 bases and J lost 10; bases outside the gene matches: 3. The DNA for the CDR3 is TGTGCCAGTAGTGCTAGCGGGGTAGAGCAGTTCTTC. Translating it yields CASSASGVEQFF.

This clonotype was counted between two and nine times. Here the CDR3 DNA reads TGTGCCAGCAGCTTATCAGGGTCGAGCTCCTACAATGAGCAGTTCTTC. It translates to CASSLSGSSSYNEQFF. The chain has TRBV7-3 and TRBJ2-1; the D gene is possibly TRBD1 (5 bases). The CDR3 has 16 residues. Germline V gene sequence: CDR1 SGHTA, CDR2 FQGTGA. V lost 2 bases and J 0 bases, leaving 11 bases between the germline ends.

Ten or more counts support this clonotype. CDR3 residues: CATSDFSTGYTF. The CDR3, as DNA: TGTGCCACCAGTGATTTTTCCACGGGCTACACCTTC. The chain couples TRBV24-1 to TRBJ1-2; D is uncertain. V dropped 1 base and J dropped 8 bases, with 7 bases sitting between them. There are 12 residues in the CDR3. Germline assignment: CDR1 KGHDR and CDR2 SFDVKD.

This clonotype occurred a few times. The V and J genes are TRBV12-3 or TRBV12-4 and TRBJ1-2; TRBD1 might be the D (6 bases). The CDR3 is 14 amino acids. V lost 3 bases to trimming and J lost 4 bases, with 12 bases between them. CDR3 protein: CASSFGGFSYGYTF. The CDR3 nucleotides are TGTGCCAGCAGTTTTGGGGGCTTTTCCTATGGCTACACCTTC.

This clonotype was counted only a few times. V is TRBV15 and J is TRBJ1-6; D is possibly TRBD1 (5 bases). The CDR3 has 14 residues. Per germline, CDR1 LNHNV and CDR2 YYDKDF (reference sequence). V lost 1 base and J lost 6, with 7 bases in between. The CDR3 coding sequence is TGTGCCACCAGCAGAGGACAGATTAATTCACCCCTCCACTTT. Residues: CATSRGQINSPLHF.

This chain joins TRBV15 and TRBJ2-2, with D tentatively TRBD1 (6 bases). Germline CDR1 reads LNHNV; CDR2 reads YYDKDF (reference sequence). The V end lost 3 bases, the J end lost 2 bases, and 13 bases lay between the germline ends. The CDR3 totals 16 residues. The CDR3 DNA reads as TGTGCCACCAGCAGTGGAAACAGGGCAAACACCGGGGAGCTGTTTTTT. This encodes CATSSGNRANTGELFF.